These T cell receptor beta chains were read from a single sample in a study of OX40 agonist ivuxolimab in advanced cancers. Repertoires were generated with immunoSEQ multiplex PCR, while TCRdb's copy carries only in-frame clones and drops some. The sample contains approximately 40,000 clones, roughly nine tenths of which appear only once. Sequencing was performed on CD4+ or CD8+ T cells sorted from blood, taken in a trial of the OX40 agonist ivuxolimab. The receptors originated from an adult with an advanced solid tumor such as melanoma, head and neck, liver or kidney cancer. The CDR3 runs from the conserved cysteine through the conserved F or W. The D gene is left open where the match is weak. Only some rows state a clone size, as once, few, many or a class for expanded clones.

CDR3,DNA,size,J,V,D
CASRTGNTEAFF,TGTGCCAGCAGGACAGGGAACACTGAAGCTTTCTTT,.,TRBJ1-1,TRBV7-2,.
CASSIGTAKWAF,TGTGCCAGTAGTATCGGGACAGCCAAGTGGGCCTTC,.,TRBJ1-2,TRBV19,TRBD1
CASRPGRASIFQETQYF,TGTGCCAGCAGACCCGGGAGGGCTTCGATTTTCCAAGAGACCCAGTACTTC,once,TRBJ2-5,TRBV11-1,TRBD2
CASSYSSGWETQYF,TGTGCCAGCAGTTACTCCAGCGGTTGGGAGACCCAGTACTTC,.,TRBJ2-5,TRBV6-5,.
CAWSVARGDGYTF,TGTGCCTGGAGTGTAGCACGGGGAGATGGCTACACCTTC,.,TRBJ1-2,TRBV30,.
CATRDRGLIDGEKLFF,TGTGCCACCCGGGACAGGGGGCTCATTGACGGTGAAAAACTGTTTTTT,.,TRBJ1-4,TRBV10-3,TRBD1
CAITVNTATGELFF,TGTGCCATCACAGTAAACACAGCCACCGGGGAGCTGTTTTTT,.,TRBJ2-2,TRBV10-3,.
CASSSLTGGARNTEAFF,TGTGCCAGTAGTTCCCTGACAGGGGGCGCGAGGAACACTGAAGCTTTCTTT,.,TRBJ1-1,TRBV19,TRBD1
CASTPTTLGQERTDTQYF,TGTGCCAGCACTCCCACAACCCTTGGACAGGAGCGCACAGATACGCAGTATTTT,.,TRBJ2-3,TRBV28,TRBD1
CASSPEGGAYETQYF,TGCGCCAGCAGCCCGGAGGGGGGGGCATACGAGACCCAGTACTTC,.,TRBJ2-5,TRBV4-1,.
CSVPDRGHGGYTF,TGCAGCGTCCCGGACAGGGGGCATGGAGGCTACACCTTC,.,TRBJ1-2,TRBV29-1,TRBD1
CASSLASGAGDTQYF,TGTGCCAGCAGCTTAGCGTCGGGGGCGGGAGATACGCAGTATTTT,.,TRBJ2-3,TRBV7-6,.
CASSLAVPGQGADDEQYF,TGTGCCAGCAGCTTGGCCGTCCCGGGACAGGGGGCAGACGACGAGCAGTACTTC,.,TRBJ2-7,TRBV5-8,TRBD1
CASSLGAGYTF,TGCGCCAGCAGCTTAGGTGCTGGCTACACCTTC,.,TRBJ1-2,TRBV5-1,.
CASTRGAGAYEQYF,TGTGCCAGCACGCGGGGGGCTGGGGCCTACGAGCAGTACTTC,.,TRBJ2-7,TRBV6-5,TRBD2
CASSVSGGPWDEQYF,TGTGCCAGCAGCGTTAGCGGGGGGCCTTGGGACGAGCAGTACTTC,.,TRBJ2-7,TRBV9,TRBD2
CASSLDVGVNSPLHF,TGTGCCAGCAGCTTAGACGTGGGGGTTAATTCACCCCTCCACTTT,.,TRBJ1-6,TRBV13,.
CASSLSGTGPHDEQFF,TGTGCCAGCAGTTTATCCGGGACAGGGCCACACGATGAGCAGTTCTTC,once,TRBJ2-1,TRBV27,TRBD1
CASSLAGLRNIQYF,TGTGCCAGCAGCTTGGCGGGGCTAAGGAACATTCAGTACTTC,.,TRBJ2-4,TRBV13,.
CAISESTGEISADEQFF,TGTGCCATCAGTGAGTCGACGGGGGAGATAAGTGCGGATGAGCAGTTCTTC,.,TRBJ2-1,TRBV10-3,.
CASSIDGGGVGNTIYF,TGTGCCAGTAGTATAGACGGGGGAGGTGTTGGAAACACCATATATTTT,.,TRBJ1-3,TRBV19,.
CASSLAWTISSYNEQFF,TGTGCCAGCAGCTTGGCTTGGACAATTAGCTCCTACAATGAGCAGTTCTTC,.,TRBJ2-1,TRBV5-8,.
CAWSVGAGVMDEAFF,TGTGCCTGGAGTGTAGGTGCGGGGGTGATGGATGAAGCTTTCTTT,many,TRBJ1-1,TRBV30,.
CASSQETGTAIYGYTF,TGTGCCAGCAGCCAAGAGACCGGGACAGCGATCTATGGCTACACCTTC,.,TRBJ1-2,TRBV14,TRBD1
CSVLQRTANYGYTF,TGCAGCGTACTGCAACGGACAGCCAACTATGGCTACACCTTC,once,TRBJ1-2,TRBV29-1,.
CAIRVRTGSDAYGYTF,TGTGCCATCAGAGTTAGGACAGGGTCAGACGCTTATGGCTACACCTTC,few,TRBJ1-2,TRBV10-3,TRBD1
CASTDSIAPGGNPGELFF,TGTGCCAGCACTGACTCAATAGCTCCAGGAGGTAATCCCGGGGAGCTGTTTTTT,few,TRBJ2-2,TRBV7-9,.
CASIEGAIPTEAFF,TGTGCCAGTATCGAGGGGGCAATCCCCACTGAAGCTTTCTTT,.,TRBJ1-1,TRBV19,TRBD1
CASSATGTEAFF,TGTGCCAGCAGTGCTACAGGGACCGAAGCTTTCTTT,.,TRBJ1-1,TRBV6-1,.
CASTPGAFYEQYF,TGTGCCAGCACCCCCGGGGCTTTCTACGAGCAGTACTTC,medium-sized,TRBJ2-7,TRBV6-5,.
CASSSLGQAYEQYF,TGTGCCAGCAGCTCCCTCGGACAGGCCTACGAGCAGTACTTC,few,TRBJ2-7,TRBV7-9,TRBD1
CASSSPGQPYNEQFF,TGTGCCAGCAGCTCTCCGGGACAGCCCTACAATGAGCAGTTCTTC,.,TRBJ2-1,TRBV7-9,TRBD1
CASSSPRGENTGELFF,TGTGCCAGCAGCTCCCCCAGGGGGGAGAACACCGGGGAGCTGTTTTTT,.,TRBJ2-2,TRBV7-9,.
CASSQHLAGENEQFF,TGTGCCAGCAGCCAGCACCTAGCGGGGGAAAATGAGCAGTTCTTC,.,TRBJ2-1,TRBV4-2,TRBD2
CASTNGGFNYGYTF,TGTGCCAGCACCAATGGCGGCTTTAACTATGGCTACACCTTC,.,TRBJ1-2,TRBV6-6,.
CASSSPGQANTGELFF,TGCGCCAGCAGCTCGCCGGGACAGGCAAACACCGGGGAGCTGTTTTTT,.,TRBJ2-2,TRBV5-1,TRBD1
CASSTRTGPNSPLHF,TGTGCCAGTAGTACCAGGACAGGGCCTAATTCACCCCTCCACTTT,few,TRBJ1-6,TRBV19,TRBD1
CASSKSPGGGYTF,TGTGCCAGTTCGAAATCCCCAGGGGGTGGCTACACCTTC,.,TRBJ1-2,TRBV19,TRBD1
CASSESWVGTDTQYF,TGCGCCAGCAGTGAGTCATGGGTCGGGACAGATACGCAGTATTTT,.,TRBJ2-3,TRBV10-1,.
CASSERGRNQPQHF,TGTGCCAGCAGCGAGAGGGGGAGGAATCAGCCCCAGCATTTT,.,TRBJ1-5,TRBV9,.
CASSTLDTYGYTF,TGTGCCAGCAGCACCCTGGACACCTATGGCTACACCTTC,.,TRBJ1-2,TRBV7-2,.
CAWSVGSLGPEFNPYGYTF,TGTGCCTGGAGTGTCGGTTCGTTGGGCCCCGAGTTCAACCCCTATGGCTACACCTTC,.,TRBJ1-2,TRBV30,.
CAWSDGIGAEKLFF,TGTGCCTGGAGTGATGGGATTGGTGCTGAAAAACTGTTTTTT,.,TRBJ1-4,TRBV30,.
CASSARTATNEKLFF,TGTGCCAGCAGTGCTCGGACGGCAACTAATGAAAAACTGTTTTTT,.,TRBJ1-4,TRBV2,.
CASSPPMTGGLDEQFF,TGTGCCAGCTCACCACCGATGACAGGGGGCTTGGATGAGCAGTTCTTC,.,TRBJ2-1,TRBV18,TRBD1
CASVSGSYNEQFF,TGTGCCAGCGTTAGTGGCTCCTACAATGAGCAGTTCTTC,.,TRBJ2-1,TRBV6-6,.
CASSADRGGAETQYF,TGTGCCAGCAGCGCCGACAGGGGTGGAGCGGAGACCCAGTACTTC,.,TRBJ2-5,TRBV9,TRBD1
CASSYHRGGYEQYF,TGTGCCAGCAGTTATCATCGGGGGGGCTACGAGCAGTACTTC,few,TRBJ2-7,TRBV7-2,TRBD2
CASSRGGPQETQYF,TGTGCCAGCAGCCGCGGGGGGCCCCAAGAGACCCAGTACTTC,.,TRBJ2-5,TRBV7-9,TRBD2
CASSQIQGASETQYF,TGCGCCAGCAGCCAAATTCAGGGGGCTTCGGAGACCCAGTACTTC,.,TRBJ2-5,TRBV4-1,TRBD1